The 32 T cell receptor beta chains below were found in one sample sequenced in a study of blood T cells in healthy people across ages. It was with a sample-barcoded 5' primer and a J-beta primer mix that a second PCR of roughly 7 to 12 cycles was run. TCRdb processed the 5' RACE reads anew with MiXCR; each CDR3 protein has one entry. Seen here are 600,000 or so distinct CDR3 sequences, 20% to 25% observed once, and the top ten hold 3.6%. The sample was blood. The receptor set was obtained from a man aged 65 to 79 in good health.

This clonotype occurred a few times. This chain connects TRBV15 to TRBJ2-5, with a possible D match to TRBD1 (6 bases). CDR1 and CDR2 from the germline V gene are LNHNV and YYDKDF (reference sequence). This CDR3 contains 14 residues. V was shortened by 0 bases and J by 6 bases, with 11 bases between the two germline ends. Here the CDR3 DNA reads TGTGCCACCAGCAGAGATCAGGGGATAAAGACCCAGTACTTC. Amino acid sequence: CATSRDQGIKTQYF.

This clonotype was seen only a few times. CDR3 DNA: TGTGCCAGTGCGGCGCAGGGTATAGGCGAGCAGTACTTC. Its translation: CASAAQGIGEQYF. V is TRBV6-5 and J is TRBJ2-7; tentative D call: TRBD1 (5 bases). V gave up 9 bases and J gave up 6 bases, with 18 bases separating them. CDR1 is MNHEY, CDR2 SVGAGI, per germline. This CDR3 has 13 amino acids.

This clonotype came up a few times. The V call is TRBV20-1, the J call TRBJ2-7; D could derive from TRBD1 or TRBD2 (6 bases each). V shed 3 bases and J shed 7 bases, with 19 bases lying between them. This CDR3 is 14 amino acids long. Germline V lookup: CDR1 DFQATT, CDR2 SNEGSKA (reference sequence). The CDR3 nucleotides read TGCAGTGCTAGTGATAAGGGGGGATGGGGGGAGCAGTACTTC. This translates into CSASDKGGWGEQYF.

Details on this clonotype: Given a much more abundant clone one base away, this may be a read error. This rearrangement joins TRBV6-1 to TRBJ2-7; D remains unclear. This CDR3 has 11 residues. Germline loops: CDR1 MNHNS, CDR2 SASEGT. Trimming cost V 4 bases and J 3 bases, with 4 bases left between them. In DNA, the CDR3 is TGTGCCAGCAGTGCTTACTACGAGCAGTACTTC. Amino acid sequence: CASSAYYEQYF.

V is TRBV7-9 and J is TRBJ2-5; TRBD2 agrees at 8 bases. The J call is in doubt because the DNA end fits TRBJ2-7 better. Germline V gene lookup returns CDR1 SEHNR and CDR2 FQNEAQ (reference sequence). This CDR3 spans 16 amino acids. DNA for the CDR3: TGTGCCAGCAGCTTAACCAGCGCGGGACTAGTTTACGAGCAGTACTTC. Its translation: CASSLTSAGLVYEQYF.

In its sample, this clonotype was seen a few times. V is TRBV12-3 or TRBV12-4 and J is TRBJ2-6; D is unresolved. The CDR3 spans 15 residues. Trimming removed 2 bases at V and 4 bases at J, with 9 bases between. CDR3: CASSLRVLGANVLTF. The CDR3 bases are TGTGCCAGCAGTTTACGGGTTTTGGGGGCCAACGTCCTGACTTTC.

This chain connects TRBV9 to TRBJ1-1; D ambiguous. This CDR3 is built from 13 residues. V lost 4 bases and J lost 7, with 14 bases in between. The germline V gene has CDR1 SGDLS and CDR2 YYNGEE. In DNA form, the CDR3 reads TGTGCCAGCAGCTCGCGGTACGTTGATGAAGCTTTCTTT. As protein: CASSSRYVDEAFF. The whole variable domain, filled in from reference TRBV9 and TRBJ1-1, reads DSGVTQTPKHLITATGQRVTLRCSPRSGDLSVYWYQQSLDQGLQFLIQYYNGEERAKGNILERFSAQQFPDLHSELNLSSLELGDSALYFCASSSRYVDEAFFGQGTRLTVV.

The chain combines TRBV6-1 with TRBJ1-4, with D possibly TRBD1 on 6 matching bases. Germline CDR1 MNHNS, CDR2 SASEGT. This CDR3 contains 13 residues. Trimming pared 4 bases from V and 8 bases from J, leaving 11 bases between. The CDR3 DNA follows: TGTGCCAGCAGTGCAGGGGTAGGGGAAAAACTGTTTTTT. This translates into CASSAGVGEKLFF.

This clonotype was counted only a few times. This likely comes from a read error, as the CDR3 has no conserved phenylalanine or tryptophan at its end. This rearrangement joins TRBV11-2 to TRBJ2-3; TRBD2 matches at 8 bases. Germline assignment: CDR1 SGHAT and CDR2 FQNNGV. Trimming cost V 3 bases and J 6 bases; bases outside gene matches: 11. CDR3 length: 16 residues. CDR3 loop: CASSLRLAPIGDTQYV. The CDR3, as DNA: TGTGCCAGCAGCTTGAGACTAGCGCCGATCGGCGATACGCAGTATGTT.

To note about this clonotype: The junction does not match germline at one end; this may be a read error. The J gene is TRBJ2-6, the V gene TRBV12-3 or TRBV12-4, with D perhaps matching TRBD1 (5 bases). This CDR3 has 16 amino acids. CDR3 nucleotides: TGTGCCAGCAGTATAGCAGGGATAGCTGGGGCCAACGTCCTGACTTTC. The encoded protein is CASSIAGIAGANVLTF.

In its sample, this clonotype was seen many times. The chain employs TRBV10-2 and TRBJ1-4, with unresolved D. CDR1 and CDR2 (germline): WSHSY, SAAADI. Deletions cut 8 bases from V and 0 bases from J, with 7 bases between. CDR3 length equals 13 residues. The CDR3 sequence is CASLSTTNEKLFF. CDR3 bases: TGCGCCAGCCTGTCAACAACTAATGAAAAACTGTTTTTT.

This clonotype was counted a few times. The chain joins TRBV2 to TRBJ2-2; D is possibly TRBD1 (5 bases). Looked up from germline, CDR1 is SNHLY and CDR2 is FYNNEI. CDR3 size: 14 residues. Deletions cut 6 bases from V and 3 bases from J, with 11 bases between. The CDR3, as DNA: TGTGCCAGCAGGGGCCAAGGGGACACCGGGGAGCTGTTTTTT. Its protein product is CASRGQGDTGELFF.

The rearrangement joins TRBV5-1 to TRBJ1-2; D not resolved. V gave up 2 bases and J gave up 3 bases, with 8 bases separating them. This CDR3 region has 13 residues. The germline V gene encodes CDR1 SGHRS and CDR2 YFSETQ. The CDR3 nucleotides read TGCGCCAGCAGCTTCGCAGGCGACTATGGCTACACCTTC. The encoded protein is CASSFAGDYGYTF.

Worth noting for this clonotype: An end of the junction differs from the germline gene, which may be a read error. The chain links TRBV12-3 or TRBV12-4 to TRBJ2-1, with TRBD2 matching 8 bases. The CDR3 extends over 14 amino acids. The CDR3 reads CASTGASGRNEQSF. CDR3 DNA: TGTGCCAGCACTGGGGCTAGCGGGCGGAATGAGCAGTCCTTC.

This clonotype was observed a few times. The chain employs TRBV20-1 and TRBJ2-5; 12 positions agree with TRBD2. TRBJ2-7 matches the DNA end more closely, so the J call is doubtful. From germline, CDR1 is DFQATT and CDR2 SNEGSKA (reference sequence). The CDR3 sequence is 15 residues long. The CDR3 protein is CSAIYLAGGPYEQYF. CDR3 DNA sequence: TGCAGTGCTATTTATCTAGCGGGAGGGCCATACGAGCAGTACTTC.

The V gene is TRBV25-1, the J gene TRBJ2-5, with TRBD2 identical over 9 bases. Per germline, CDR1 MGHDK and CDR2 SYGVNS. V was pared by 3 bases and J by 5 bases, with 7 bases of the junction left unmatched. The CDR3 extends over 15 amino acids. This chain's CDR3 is CASSEDSGSWETQYF. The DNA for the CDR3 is TGTGCCAGCAGTGAGGATAGCGGGAGTTGGGAGACCCAGTACTTC.

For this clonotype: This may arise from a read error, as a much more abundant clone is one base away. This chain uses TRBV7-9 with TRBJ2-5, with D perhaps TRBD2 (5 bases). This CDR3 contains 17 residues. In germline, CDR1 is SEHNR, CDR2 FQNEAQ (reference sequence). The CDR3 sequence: CASSYRTSAKENNERFF. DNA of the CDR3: TGTGCCAGCAGCTATCGAACTTCTGCGAAAGAAAACAATGAGCGGTTCTTC.

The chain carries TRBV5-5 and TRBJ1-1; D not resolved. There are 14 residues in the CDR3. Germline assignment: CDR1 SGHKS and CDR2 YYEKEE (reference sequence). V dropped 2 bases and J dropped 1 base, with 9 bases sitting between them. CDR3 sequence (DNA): TGTGCCAGCAGCTTTGGTCCCCCGAACACTGAAGCTTTCTTT. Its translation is CASSFGPPNTEAFF.

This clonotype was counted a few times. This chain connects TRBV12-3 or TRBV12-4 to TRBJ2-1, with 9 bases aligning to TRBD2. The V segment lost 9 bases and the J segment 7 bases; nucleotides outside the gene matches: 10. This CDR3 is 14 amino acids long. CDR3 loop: CASEAGLAPNEQFF. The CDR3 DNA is TGTGCCAGTGAGGCGGGACTAGCCCCAAATGAGCAGTTCTTC.

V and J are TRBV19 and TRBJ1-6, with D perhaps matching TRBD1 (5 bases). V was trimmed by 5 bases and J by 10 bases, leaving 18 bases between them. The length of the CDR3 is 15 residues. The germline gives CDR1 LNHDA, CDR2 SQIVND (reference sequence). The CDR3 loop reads CASSPDGPGGSPLHF. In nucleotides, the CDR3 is TGTGCCAGTAGTCCTGACGGTCCGGGGGGATCACCCCTCCACTTT.

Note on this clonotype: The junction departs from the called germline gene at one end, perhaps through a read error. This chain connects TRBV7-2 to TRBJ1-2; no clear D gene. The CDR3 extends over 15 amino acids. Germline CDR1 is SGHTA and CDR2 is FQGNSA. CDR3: CASNLDSQDFHGYTF. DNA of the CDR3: TGTGCCAGCAACTTAGATAGTCAGGATTTCCATGGCTACACCTTC.

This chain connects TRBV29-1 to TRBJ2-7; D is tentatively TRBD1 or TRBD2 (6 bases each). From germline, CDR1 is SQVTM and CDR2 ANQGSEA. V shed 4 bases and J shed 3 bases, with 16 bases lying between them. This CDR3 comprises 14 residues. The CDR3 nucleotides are TGCAGCGTTGGGGGCGGGACACTTGGCTACGAGCAGTACTTC. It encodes CSVGGGTLGYEQYF.

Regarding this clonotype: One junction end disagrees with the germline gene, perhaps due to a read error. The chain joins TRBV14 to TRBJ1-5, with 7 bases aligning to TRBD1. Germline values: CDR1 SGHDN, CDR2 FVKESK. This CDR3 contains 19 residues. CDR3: CASSQDKGQRVGGNQPQHF. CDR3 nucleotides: TGCGCCAGCAGCCAAGACAAGGGACAGAGGGTCGGGGGTAATCAGCCCCAGCATTTT.

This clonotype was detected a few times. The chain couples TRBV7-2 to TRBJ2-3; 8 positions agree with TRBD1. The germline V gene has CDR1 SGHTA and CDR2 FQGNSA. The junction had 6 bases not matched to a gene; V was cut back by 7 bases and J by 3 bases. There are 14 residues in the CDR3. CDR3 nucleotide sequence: TGTGCCAGCAACTCAGGGGGCTGGACAGATACGCAGTATTTT. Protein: CASNSGGWTDTQYF.

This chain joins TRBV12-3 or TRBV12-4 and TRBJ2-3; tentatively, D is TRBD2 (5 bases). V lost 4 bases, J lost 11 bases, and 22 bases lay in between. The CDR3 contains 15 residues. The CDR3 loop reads CASSYPSSPLLRQYF. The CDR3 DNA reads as TGTGCCAGCAGTTACCCGTCTAGCCCCCTTTTGAGGCAGTATTTT.

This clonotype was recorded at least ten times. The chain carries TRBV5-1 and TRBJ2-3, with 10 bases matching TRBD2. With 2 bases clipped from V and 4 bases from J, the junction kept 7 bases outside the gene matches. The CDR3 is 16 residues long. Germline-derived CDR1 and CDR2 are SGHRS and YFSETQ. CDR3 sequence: CASSLVLAGAADTQYF. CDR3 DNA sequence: TGCGCCAGCAGCTTAGTGCTAGCGGGAGCTGCAGATACGCAGTATTTT.

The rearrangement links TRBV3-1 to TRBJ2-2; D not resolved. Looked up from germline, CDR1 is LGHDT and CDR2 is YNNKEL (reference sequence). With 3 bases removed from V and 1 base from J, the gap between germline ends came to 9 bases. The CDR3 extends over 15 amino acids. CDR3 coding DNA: TGTGCCAGCAGCCATGGATTGCAGAACACCGGGGAGCTGTTTTTT. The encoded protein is CASSHGLQNTGELFF.

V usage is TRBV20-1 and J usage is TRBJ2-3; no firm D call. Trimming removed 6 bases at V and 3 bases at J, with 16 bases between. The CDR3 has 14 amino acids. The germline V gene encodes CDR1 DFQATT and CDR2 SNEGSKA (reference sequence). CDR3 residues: CSARPLLGTDTQYF. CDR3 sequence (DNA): TGCAGTGCCCGTCCCCTATTGGGGACAGATACGCAGTATTTT.

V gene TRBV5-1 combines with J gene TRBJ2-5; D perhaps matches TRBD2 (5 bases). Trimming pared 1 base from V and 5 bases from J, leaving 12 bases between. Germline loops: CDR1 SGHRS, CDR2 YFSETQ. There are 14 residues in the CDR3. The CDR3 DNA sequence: TGCGCCAGCAGCTTGCCTGAGGGAAGGGAGACCCAGTACTTC. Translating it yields CASSLPEGRETQYF. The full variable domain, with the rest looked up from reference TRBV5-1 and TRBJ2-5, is KAGVTQTPRYLIKTRGQQVTLSCSPISGHRSVSWYQQTPGQGLQFLFEYFSETQRNKGNFPGRFSGRQFSNSRSEMNVSTLELGDSALYLCASSLPEGRETQYFGPGTRLLVL.

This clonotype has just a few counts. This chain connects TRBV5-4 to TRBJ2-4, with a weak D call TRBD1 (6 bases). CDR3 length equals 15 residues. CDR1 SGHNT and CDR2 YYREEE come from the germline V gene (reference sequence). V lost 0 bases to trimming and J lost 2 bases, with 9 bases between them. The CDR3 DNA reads TGTGCCAGCAGCTTGGACAGGGCTACCAAAAACATTCAGTACTTC. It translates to CASSLDRATKNIQYF.

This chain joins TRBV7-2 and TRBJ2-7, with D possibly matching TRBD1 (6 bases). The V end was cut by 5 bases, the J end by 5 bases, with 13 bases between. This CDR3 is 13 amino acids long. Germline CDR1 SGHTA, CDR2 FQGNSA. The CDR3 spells CASSPSGQHEQYF. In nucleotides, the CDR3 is TGTGCCAGCAGCCCCAGTGGACAGCACGAGCAGTACTTC.

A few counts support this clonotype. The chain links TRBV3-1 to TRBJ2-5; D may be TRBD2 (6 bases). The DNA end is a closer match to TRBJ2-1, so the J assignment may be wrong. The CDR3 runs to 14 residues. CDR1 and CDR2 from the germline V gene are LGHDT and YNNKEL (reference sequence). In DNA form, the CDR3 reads TGTGCCAGCAGCCAAGTGACTAGAGACAATGAGCAGTTCTTC. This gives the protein CASSQVTRDNEQFF.